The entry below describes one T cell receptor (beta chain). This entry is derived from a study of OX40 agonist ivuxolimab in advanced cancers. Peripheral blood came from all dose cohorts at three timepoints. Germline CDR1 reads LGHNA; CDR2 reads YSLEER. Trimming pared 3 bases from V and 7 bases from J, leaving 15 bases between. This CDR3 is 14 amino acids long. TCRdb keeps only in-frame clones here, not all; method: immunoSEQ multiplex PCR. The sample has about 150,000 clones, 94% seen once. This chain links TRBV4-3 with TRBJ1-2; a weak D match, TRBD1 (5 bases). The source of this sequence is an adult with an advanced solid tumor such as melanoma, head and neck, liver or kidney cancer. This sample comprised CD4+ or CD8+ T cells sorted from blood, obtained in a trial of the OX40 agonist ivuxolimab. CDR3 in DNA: TGCGCCAGCAGCCACCAGGAGGGGTTGGGTGGCTACACCTTC. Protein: CASSHQEGLGGYTF.